This entry lists 3 T cell receptor beta chains sequenced from one sample in a study of blood T cell repertoires in COVID-19. The repertoire was sequenced with immunoSEQ multiplex PCR; TCRdb's copy has only in-frame clones and lacks some. The sample yields around 220,000 clones, nearly 90% seen once. The material sequenced was PBMCs or T cells enriched from blood (not recorded which). The receptors come from a man younger than 40 who had been exposed to COVID-19.

V and J are TRBV7-9 and TRBJ2-3, with D perhaps TRBD2 (5 bases). Trimming stripped 5 bases from V and 1 base from J, with 13 bases between. This CDR3 is 15 amino acids long. Germline V lookup: CDR1 SEHNR, CDR2 FQNEAQ (reference sequence). The CDR3 loop is CASSLDLAGTDTQYF. CDR3 in DNA: TGTGCCAGCAGCCTGGACTTAGCCGGCACAGATACGCAGTATTTT.

V and J are TRBV7-9 and TRBJ1-1; possible D gene TRBD1, 5 bases. With 5 bases removed from V and 8 bases from J, the gap between germline ends came to 15 bases. The CDR3 runs to 13 residues. CDR1 and CDR2 (germline): SEHNR, FQNEAQ (reference sequence). The CDR3 DNA reads TGTGCCAGCAGCCAAGATGGGGGGATCGAAGCTTTCTTT. As protein: CASSQDGGIEAFF.

This clone turned up a few times. CDR3 residues: CATSPSGGEQYF. The DNA for the CDR3 is TGTGCCACCAGCCCATCCGGGGGGGAGCAGTACTTC. V and J are TRBV15 and TRBJ2-7, with TRBD2 matching 7 bases. This CDR3 is built from 12 residues. V lost 5 bases, J lost 7 bases, and 5 bases stayed unmatched. Germline values: CDR1 LNHNV, CDR2 YYDKDF (reference sequence).